Below, 21 T cell receptor beta chains from the same sample are listed, as sequenced in a study of cytomegalovirus exposure and HLA in healthy donors. Clones were read by immunoSEQ multiplex PCR, and TCRdb kept only the in-frame ones, dropping some. Among about 130,000 clones listed, 75% to 90% were seen once. The specimen sequenced was PBMCs. The receptor source for this set is a woman aged 18-29 years in good health and CMV-seronegative.

In this sample, this clone turned up once. V and J are TRBV5-4 and TRBJ1-1; 7 positions match TRBD1. Germline loops: CDR1 SGHNT, CDR2 YYREEE (reference sequence). J lost 0 bases, V lost 4 bases, and 6 bases had no gene match. This CDR3 has 15 amino acids. The CDR3 region is CASSARQGMNTEAFF. The CDR3 bases are TGTGCCAGCAGCGCCCGACAGGGAATGAACACTGAAGCTTTCTTT.

In DNA form, the CDR3 reads TGTGCCAGCAGCTTAGTTGCGAGCGGGGGGGCAGATACGCAGTATTTT. Encoded protein: CASSLVASGGADTQYF. V and J are TRBV7-9 and TRBJ2-3; TRBD2 matches at 10 bases. The germline V gene encodes CDR1 SEHNR and CDR2 FQNEAQ (reference sequence). The CDR3 contains 16 residues. With V trimmed by 1 base and J by 4 bases, 5 bases remained unmatched. The full variable domain, in which reference TRBV7-9 and TRBJ2-3 provide the parts outside the CDR3, is DTGVSQNPRHKITKRGQNVTFRCDPISEHNRLYWYRQTLGQGPEFLTYFQNEAQLEKSRLLSDRFSAERPKGSFSTLEIQRTEQGDSAMYLCASSLVASGGADTQYFGPGTRLTVL.

J is TRBJ1-1 and V is TRBV7-8; no firm D call. The ends were cut back, 7 bases at V and 2 bases at J, with 14 bases in the middle. This CDR3 is built from 14 residues. In germline, CDR1 is SGHVS, CDR2 FQNEAQ. The CDR3, as DNA: TGTGCCAGCATCCGTATGTCAGTCAACACTGAAGCTTTCTTT. Protein sequence: CASIRMSVNTEAFF.

The genes are TRBV7-9 and TRBJ1-1, with TRBD1 as a possible D gene (5 bases). V shed 5 bases and J shed 4 bases, with 11 bases lying between them. The germline gives CDR1 SEHNR, CDR2 FQNEAQ (reference sequence). This CDR3 contains 13 residues. The chain's CDR3 is CASSHGGGTEAFF. CDR3 DNA: TGTGCCAGCAGCCATGGGGGGGGCACTGAAGCTTTCTTT.

V gene TRBV10-1 combines with J gene TRBJ1-6, with D uncertain. This CDR3 has 13 amino acids. Looked up from germline, CDR1 is WNHNN and CDR2 is SYGVQD (reference sequence). V was pared by 8 bases and J by 6 bases, with 11 bases between. The CDR3 protein is CASQRDINSPLHF. CDR3 coding DNA: TGCGCCAGCCAACGGGATATTAATTCACCCCTCCACTTT.

The chain recombines TRBV2 with TRBJ1-6; no clear D. Trimming took off 8 bases at V and 7 bases at J, with 6 bases between the two ends. CDR1 is SNHLY, CDR2 FYNNEI, per germline. CDR3 length equals 11 residues. DNA of the CDR3: TGTGCCAGCCGTGCAAATTCACCCCTCCACTTT. It is translated as CASRANSPLHF.

This chain links TRBV7-6 with TRBJ2-1, with 12 bases fitting TRBD1. With V trimmed by 5 bases and J by 10 bases, 12 bases remained unmatched. Germline CDR1 SGHVS, CDR2 FNYEAQ. The CDR3 runs 16 residues. The DNA of the CDR3 is TGTGCCAGCAGCCTCTACCGGGACAGGGGGCGCGAAGAGCAGTTCTTC. Protein product: CASSLYRDRGREEQFF.

The chain combines TRBV19 with TRBJ2-3; the D gene is possibly TRBD1 (6 bases). From germline, CDR1 is LNHDA and CDR2 SQIVND (reference sequence). V dropped 2 bases and J dropped 8 bases, with 26 bases sitting between them. The CDR3 runs 18 residues. The CDR3 here is CASSIISLRGFQKGTQYF. The DNA for the CDR3 is TGTGCCAGTAGTATAATCTCGTTGAGGGGGTTTCAAAAAGGTACGCAGTATTTT.

This chain joins TRBV4-1 and TRBJ2-1, with TRBD2 matching 11 bases. With 0 bases clipped from V and 7 bases from J, the junction kept 14 bases outside the gene matches. The CDR3 has 19 amino acids. Germline CDR1 reads MGHRA; CDR2 reads YSYEKL. CDR3 sequence reads: CASSQDLLTSGAVGNEQFF. The CDR3 DNA reads as TGCGCCAGCAGCCAAGATCTTTTGACTAGCGGGGCCGTAGGAAATGAGCAGTTCTTC.

The table lists this clone with a few counts. The V call is TRBV7-9, the J call TRBJ2-7; D might be TRBD2 (5 bases). The CDR3 sequence is 13 residues long. The germline CDR1 and CDR2 sequences are SEHNR and FQNEAQ (reference sequence). V was pared by 2 bases and J by 1 base, with 6 bases between. The CDR3 here is CASSLRGSYEQYF. CDR3 nucleotides: TGTGCCAGCAGCTTACGGGGTTCCTACGAGCAGTACTTC.

This clone was seen just once. V and J are TRBV14 and TRBJ1-2, with 10 bases identical to TRBD1. This CDR3 has 18 amino acids. The germline V gene encodes CDR1 SGHDN and CDR2 FVKESK. J gave up 0 bases and V 0 bases, and 7 bases lay outside the gene matches. Here the CDR3 DNA reads TGTGCCAGCAGCCAAGAATGGACAGGGGGATCAGCTAACTATGGCTACACCTTC. Translated, it gives CASSQEWTGGSANYGYTF.

The chain carries TRBV9 and TRBJ1-2; perhaps TRBD1 as D (6 bases). Trimming shortened V by 3 bases and J by 0 bases, and 12 bases separated the two germline ends. The CDR3 loop spans 15 amino acids. Germline V gene lookup returns CDR1 SGDLS and CDR2 YYNGEE. The DNA for the CDR3 is TGTGCCAGCAGCGCATACAGGGTGGCTAACTATGGCTACACCTTC. Translated: CASSAYRVANYGYTF.

The chain uses TRBV19 and TRBJ1-3; D not resolved. V was clipped by 6 bases and J by 0 bases, with 15 bases between them. The CDR3 has 16 residues. Germline lookup yields CDR1 LNHDA and CDR2 SQIVND (reference sequence). The CDR3 here is CASSRAGFLSGNTIYF. CDR3 coding DNA: TGTGCCAGTAGCAGAGCGGGGTTTCTCTCTGGAAACACCATATATTTT.

J is TRBJ2-7 and V is TRBV5-1; TRBD2 aligns across 8 bases. The CDR3 loop spans 14 amino acids. The junction had 11 bases not matched to a gene; V was cut back by 7 bases and J by 5 bases. Germline assignment: CDR1 SGHRS and CDR2 YFSETQ. In DNA form, the CDR3 reads TGCGCCAGCTCAGCGGGGGTTGGAGTCCACGAGCAGTACTTC. Protein: CASSAGVGVHEQYF.

This clone has only one observation. The rearrangement uses TRBV27 and TRBJ2-5; 9 nucleotides align to TRBD2. The V gene end was trimmed by 2 bases and the J gene end by 7 bases; junction bases not matched to a gene: 8. CDR3 length: 15 residues. Germline CDR1 MNHEY, CDR2 SMNVEV (reference sequence). As DNA, the CDR3 is TGTGCCAGCAGTTTACGTCGGCTAGCGGGGACGACCCAGTACTTC. It encodes CASSLRRLAGTTQYF.

The chain recombines TRBV5-6 with TRBJ1-1; no clear D. V was clipped by 0 bases and J by 0 bases, with 6 bases between them. The CDR3 is 14 amino acids. Germline V gene sequence: CDR1 SGHDT, CDR2 YYEEEE. The CDR3 here is CASSLAELNTEAFF. CDR3 nucleotides: TGTGCCAGCAGCTTGGCAGAATTGAACACTGAAGCTTTCTTT.

The rearrangement links TRBV14 to TRBJ2-5, with D perhaps matching TRBD1 (5 bases). CDR3 size: 17 residues. V lost 4 bases to trimming and J lost 2 bases, with 20 bases between them. CDR1 is SGHDN, CDR2 FVKESK, per germline. CDR3 amino acids: CASSLKLSTALQETQYF. The CDR3 DNA is TGTGCCAGCAGCCTAAAGCTATCGACAGCGTTACAAGAGACCCAGTACTTC.

The chain joins TRBV6-1 to TRBJ2-3; 11 bases are shared with TRBD1. V gave up 4 bases and J gave up 4 bases; unmatched junction bases: 7. The CDR3 sequence is 16 residues long. The germline V gene has CDR1 MNHNS and CDR2 SASEGT. As DNA, the CDR3 is TGTGCCAGCAGTGGGCAGGACAGGGGGCGAGCAGATACGCAGTATTTT. As protein: CASSGQDRGRADTQYF.

The chain is built from TRBV7-8 and TRBJ1-6; D possibly corresponds to TRBD1 (6 bases). Germline lookup yields CDR1 SGHVS and CDR2 FQNEAQ. The CDR3 is 16 residues long. With 1 base removed from V and 4 bases from J, the gap between germline ends came to 11 bases. CDR3 nucleotide sequence: TGTGCCAGCAGCTTAGACAGGGTCCGATATAATTCACCCCTCCACTTT. Translation: CASSLDRVRYNSPLHF.

This chain joins TRBV9 and TRBJ2-7; D is possibly TRBD2 (7 bases). Trimming shortened V by 4 bases and J by 4 bases, and 18 bases separated the two germline ends. Germline V gene data show CDR1 as SGDLS and CDR2 as YYNGEE. CDR3 size: 15 residues. The CDR3 is CASSPSMGGLYEQYF. Written as DNA, the CDR3 is TGTGCCAGCAGCCCTTCCATGGGGGGGCTTTACGAGCAGTACTTC.

V and J are TRBV25-1 and TRBJ1-3; no clear D gene. The CDR3 consists of 12 residues. Trimming left V 11 bases short and J 0 bases short, with 8 bases between. Germline assignment: CDR1 MGHDK and CDR2 SYGVNS. The CDR3 DNA follows: TGTGCCTATGGGCGCTCTGGAAACACCATATATTTT. Protein product: CAYGRSGNTIYF.